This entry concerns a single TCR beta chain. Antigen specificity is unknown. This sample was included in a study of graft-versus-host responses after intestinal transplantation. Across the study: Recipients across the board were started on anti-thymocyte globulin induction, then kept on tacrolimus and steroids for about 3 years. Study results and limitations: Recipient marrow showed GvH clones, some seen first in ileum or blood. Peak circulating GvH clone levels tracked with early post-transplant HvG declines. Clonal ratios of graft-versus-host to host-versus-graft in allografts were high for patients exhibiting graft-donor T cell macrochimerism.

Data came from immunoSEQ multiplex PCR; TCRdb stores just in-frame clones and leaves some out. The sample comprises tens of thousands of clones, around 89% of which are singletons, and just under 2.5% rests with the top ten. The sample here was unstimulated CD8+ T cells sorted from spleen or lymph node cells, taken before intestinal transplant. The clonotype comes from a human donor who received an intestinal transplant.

CDR3 bases: TGTGCCAGCAGCCTAGGGGGCGCGGCGGAGCAGTTCTTC. Translating gives CASSLGGAAEQFF. The chain combines TRBV5-8 with TRBJ2-1; 7 nucleotides align to TRBD1. This CDR3 comprises 13 residues. Germline-derived CDR1 and CDR2 are SGHTS and YDEGEE. With V trimmed by 4 bases and J by 10 bases, 8 bases remained unmatched.